These 10 T cell receptor beta chains were all obtained from the same sample, sequenced in a study of vaccination and CD4 T cells after COVID-19. No antigen has been assigned to these receptors. The sample's treatment: roughly 10-day PBMC culture with coronavirus spike peptide pools or control peptides (ViraFEST assay). The Oncomine TCR Beta short-read assay generated sequence data from the DNA of cultured CD4+ T cells. MiXCR, applied by TCRdb to the PCR reads, yields one record per CDR3 protein. The sample lists approximately 11,000 distinct CDR3 sequences; 25% to 35% were seen once. Sequenced material: cultured CD4+ T cells from blood. The receptors derive from a human donor with COVID-19.

There are a few counts of this clonotype. The CDR3 nucleotides read TGTGCCAGCAGCGGTGCTAGCGGGGGGTTGGATACGCAGTATTTT. Protein sequence: CASSGASGGLDTQYF. The chain is built from TRBV9 and TRBJ2-3, with 11 nucleotides matching TRBD2. The germline V gene encodes CDR1 SGDLS and CDR2 YYNGEE. The trim removed 3 bases at V and 6 bases at J, leaving 6 bases unmatched. This CDR3 has 15 residues.

V is TRBV6-1 and J is TRBJ1-5, with D possibly being TRBD1 (5 bases). V dropped 3 bases and J dropped 2 bases, with 8 bases sitting between them. CDR3 length equals 14 residues. Looked up from germline, CDR1 is MNHNS and CDR2 is SASEGT. The CDR3 reads CASSEQGGNQPQHF. CDR3 nucleotide sequence: TGTGCCAGCAGTGAGCAGGGTGGCAATCAGCCCCAGCATTTT.

The sample holds one count of this clonotype. V usage is TRBV6-4 and J usage is TRBJ2-1; a weak D match, TRBD1 (5 bases). Germline V gene lookup returns CDR1 MRHNA and CDR2 SNTAGT. CDR3 length: 16 amino acids. V was cut by 0 bases and J by 2 bases, with 11 bases left in between. Here the CDR3 DNA reads TGTGCCAGCAGTGACTCAGGGGCTACTCCCTACAATGAGCAGTTCTTC. Amino acids: CASSDSGATPYNEQFF.

The chain uses TRBV12-3 or TRBV12-4 and TRBJ2-7; the match to TRBD1 covers 8 bases. The V and J ends lost 2 bases and 4 bases, in that order; junction bases with no gene match: 16. The length of the CDR3 is 18 residues. The CDR3 DNA sequence: TGTGCCAGCAGTTTAAACTCCGGGACAGGCCGAGTTAGGTACGAGCAGTACTTC. This encodes CASSLNSGTGRVRYEQYF.

The CDR3 nucleotides read TGTGCCAGCGGCCCACAGGGGGGCTACTACGAGCAGTACTTC. Amino acids: CASGPQGGYYEQYF. The chain has TRBV27 and TRBJ2-7; 8 nucleotides line up with TRBD1. Per the germline V gene, CDR1 is MNHEY and CDR2 is SMNVEV (reference sequence). The CDR3 extends over 14 amino acids. V gave up 8 bases and J gave up 3 bases; unmatched junction bases: 9.

The chain recombines TRBV5-1 with TRBJ1-2; TRBD1 matches 7 bases. In germline, CDR1 is SGHRS, CDR2 YFSETQ. V shed 2 bases and J 4 bases; nucleotides not matched to a gene: 5. CDR3 length: 14 amino acids. CDR3 sequence: CASSLGGIGYGYTF. CDR3 in DNA: TGCGCCAGCAGCTTAGGGGGCATAGGCTATGGCTACACCTTC. Full variable domain (missing parts from reference TRBV5-1 and TRBJ1-2): KAGVTQTPRYLIKTRGQQVTLSCSPISGHRSVSWYQQTPGQGLQFLFEYFSETQRNKGNFPGRFSGRQFSNSRSEMNVSTLELGDSALYLCASSLGGIGYGYTFGSGTRLTVV.

This clonotype was recorded a few times. This chain joins TRBV2 and TRBJ2-5, with 10 bases that match TRBD2. CDR3 size: 19 residues. V trimming: 3 bases; J trimming: 7 bases; junction bases outside the gene matches: 20. CDR1 and CDR2 (germline): SNHLY, FYNNEI. CDR3 bases: TGTGCCAGCAGTGATGCAGATGGGGGAAGGACTAGCGGCGGTAGGACCCAGTACTTC. Its protein is CASSDADGGRTSGGRTQYF.

This clonotype was seen only a few times. This chain links TRBV25-1 with TRBJ2-5; a possible D gene is TRBD1 (5 bases). The germline CDR1 and CDR2 sequences are MGHDK and SYGVNS. This CDR3 has 15 residues. Trimming removed 8 bases at V and 2 bases at J, with 18 bases between. The CDR3 coding sequence is TGTGCCAGCGCGTCTCAGGGAAGGGCACAAGAGACCCAGTACTTC. Translation: CASASQGRAQETQYF. The variable domain in full, with the rest retrieved from reference TRBV25-1 and TRBJ2-5, is EADIYQTPRYLVIGTGKKITLECSQTMGHDKMYWYQQDPGMELHLIHYSYGVNSTEKGDLSSESTVSRIRTEHFPLTLESARPSHTSQYLCASASQGRAQETQYFGPGTRLLVL.

The CDR3 here is CATGGLQDEQYF. The CDR3 DNA reads as TGTGCCACCGGGGGGCTACAGGACGAGCAGTACTTC. V is TRBV10-3 and J is TRBJ2-7; tentatively, D is TRBD2 (7 bases). Trimming stripped 10 bases from V and 5 bases from J, with 15 bases between. CDR1 is ENHRY, CDR2 SYGVKD, per germline. This CDR3 contains 12 residues.

This clonotype came up a few times. The rearrangement joins TRBV12-3 or TRBV12-4 to TRBJ2-7; unclear D gene. This CDR3 has 15 residues. Trimming removed 5 bases from V and 2 bases from J, with 16 bases in between. The CDR3 nucleotides read TGTGCCAGCAGTCCCCCCGGAACGTGGCCCTACGAGCAGTACTTC. It codes for CASSPPGTWPYEQYF.